This T cell receptor (beta chain) was sequenced in a study of shared clonotypes between healthy human individuals. As for the study in general: For every donor, three CD4 naive, three CD4 memory, two CD8 naive and one CD8 memory plates were used.

CDR3 length equals 14 residues. From germline, CDR1 is MNHEY and CDR2 SVGAGI. V lost 2 bases and J 1 base, leaving 8 bases between the germline ends. For this clone: Other DNA sequences of this sample code for an identical CDR3.

The naive CD8 fraction comprised CD45RO-negative cells positively selected for CCR7 and excluded terminally differentiated effector memory CD45RA+ cells. Generated by immunoSEQ multiplex PCR, the TCRdb table keeps only in-frame clones and is missing some. The repertoire holds 1.5 million to 2.5 million clones, about 95% seen once, with roughly 1% in the top ten. The chain employs TRBV6-5 and TRBJ1-1; D call uncertain. What was sequenced was naive CD8+ T cells sorted from blood. This receptor was obtained from a man aged 18-30 years in good health. The CDR3 DNA reads TGTGCCAGCAGTTACAGAGGATCGAACACTGAAGCTTTCTTT. This encodes CASSYRGSNTEAFF.